This T cell receptor beta chain appears in the sequencing data of a study of blood T cell repertoires in COVID-19. Across the whole study: Collection of acute and convalescent COVID-19 samples took place in the United States, Italy and Spain. T cells, B-cell-depleted T cells, or PBMCs supplied cDNA or gDNA.

Recruits, aged roughly 18 to 90 years, lived in around 24 US areas. Each participant's cohort was designated according to participant-reported clinical history. The assay was immunoSEQ multiplex PCR, and TCRdb's table has in-frame clones only and misses some. The sample records some 330,000 clones, around 87% being singletons. The CDR3 consists of 15 residues. V lost 4 bases to trimming and J lost 0 bases, with 14 bases between them. CDR1 and CDR2 from the germline V gene are SGHRS and YFSETQ. The chain joins TRBV5-1 to TRBJ2-7; TRBD2 might be the D (5 bases). This sequence originates from a man aged 40-49 years in a cohort exposed to, infected with or recovered from COVID-19 (not recorded which). The sequencing input was PBMCs or T cells enriched from blood (not recorded which). The CDR3 sequence is CASSLTGLSSYEQYF. The CDR3 bases are TGCGCCAGCAGCCTGACGGGATTGAGCTCCTACGAGCAGTACTTC.